The rows below give T cell receptor beta chains drawn from one sample of a study of cytomegalovirus exposure and HLA in healthy donors. The repertoire was sequenced with immunoSEQ multiplex PCR; TCRdb's copy has only in-frame clones and lacks some. The sample shows roughly 100,000 clones, roughly 85% of them seen only once. The sequenced sample consisted of PBMCs. Receptor source: a man in his forties in good health and CMV-seronegative. Each CDR3 is given with its conserved first and last residue. Each record gives: V gene, J gene, clone size, D gene, CDR3 protein, CDR3 DNA. The D gene is left open where the match is weak. Clone size is shown for a subset of rows, as once, few, many or a class of expanded clone.

V gene: TRBV14; J gene: TRBJ1-6; clone size: once; D gene: .; CDR3 protein: CASSPRVDSPLHF; CDR3 DNA: TGTGCCAGCAGCCCGAGGGTGGATTCACCCCTCCACTTT
V gene: TRBV5-4; J gene: TRBJ1-3; clone size: .; D gene: .; CDR3 protein: CASSLRSSGNTIYF; CDR3 DNA: TGTGCCAGCAGCCTCCGGAGCTCTGGAAACACCATATATTTT
V gene: TRBV9; J gene: TRBJ1-3; clone size: .; D gene: .; CDR3 protein: CASSARVSGNTIYF; CDR3 DNA: TGTGCCAGCAGCGCCAGGGTCTCTGGAAACACCATATATTTT
V gene: TRBV5-1; J gene: TRBJ1-1; clone size: .; D gene: TRBD1; CDR3 protein: CASSLAGAGGNTEAFF; CDR3 DNA: TGCGCCAGCAGCTTGGCCGGGGCAGGGGGGAACACTGAAGCTTTCTTT
V gene: TRBV7-3; J gene: TRBJ2-2; clone size: .; D gene: .; CDR3 protein: CASSPGRGIAGELFF; CDR3 DNA: TGTGCCAGCAGCCCGGGGCGGGGTATCGCCGGGGAGCTGTTTTTT
V gene: TRBV9; J gene: TRBJ1-1; clone size: .; D gene: .; CDR3 protein: CASSVDGMTTEAFF; CDR3 DNA: TGTGCCAGCAGCGTAGACGGGATGACCACTGAAGCTTTCTTT
V gene: TRBV5-1; J gene: TRBJ2-2; clone size: .; D gene: .; CDR3 protein: CASSLRVPGELFF; CDR3 DNA: TGCGCCAGCAGCTTACGGGTTCCCGGGGAGCTGTTTTTT
V gene: TRBV7-2; J gene: TRBJ2-4; clone size: .; D gene: .; CDR3 protein: CASSFDRSENIQYF; CDR3 DNA: TGTGCCAGCAGCTTCGACAGGAGCGAAAACATTCAGTACTTC
V gene: TRBV6-5; J gene: TRBJ2-7; clone size: .; D gene: TRBD1; CDR3 protein: CASSDRWTGDEQYF; CDR3 DNA: TGTGCCAGCAGCGACAGGTGGACAGGGGACGAGCAGTACTTC
V gene: TRBV27; J gene: TRBJ1-5; clone size: .; D gene: .; CDR3 protein: CASRGHGSNQPQHF; CDR3 DNA: TGTGCCAGCAGGGGGCACGGGAGCAATCAGCCCCAGCATTTT
V gene: TRBV19; J gene: TRBJ2-7; clone size: .; D gene: .; CDR3 protein: CGSGDKLPGYEQYF; CDR3 DNA: TGTGGTTCGGGAGATAAGCTTCCTGGCTACGAGCAGTACTTC
V gene: TRBV27; J gene: TRBJ1-2; clone size: once; D gene: TRBD1; CDR3 protein: CASRTGGQGNYGYTF; CDR3 DNA: TGTGCCAGCAGAACAGGGGGCCAGGGGAACTATGGCTACACCTTC
V gene: TRBV10-3; J gene: TRBJ1-2; clone size: few; D gene: .; CDR3 protein: CAISESTGYGYTF; CDR3 DNA: TGTGCCATCAGTGAGTCCACGGGATATGGCTACACCTTC
V gene: TRBV5-6; J gene: TRBJ2-7; clone size: .; D gene: TRBD1; CDR3 protein: CASSLGDRGLEQYF; CDR3 DNA: TGTGCCAGCAGCTTGGGGGACAGGGGCCTCGAGCAGTACTTC
V gene: TRBV18; J gene: TRBJ2-3; clone size: .; D gene: TRBD1; CDR3 protein: CASSPQGGQGPDTQYF; CDR3 DNA: TGTGCCAGCTCACCACAGGGGGGACAGGGGCCAGATACGCAGTATTTT
V gene: TRBV5-1; J gene: TRBJ2-1; clone size: .; D gene: TRBD2; CDR3 protein: CASSLGGSGGNYNEQFF; CDR3 DNA: TGCGCCAGCAGCTTGGGGGGTAGCGGGGGGAACTACAATGAGCAGTTCTTC
V gene: TRBV5-6; J gene: TRBJ2-6; clone size: .; D gene: TRBD1; CDR3 protein: CASSLGWTGVISGANVLTF; CDR3 DNA: TGTGCCAGCAGCTTGGGATGGACAGGCGTTATCTCTGGGGCCAACGTCCTGACTTTC
V gene: TRBV5-1; J gene: TRBJ2-3; clone size: .; D gene: TRBD1; CDR3 protein: CASSFRDRGTDTQYF; CDR3 DNA: TGCGCCAGCAGCTTCCGGGACAGGGGTACCGATACGCAGTATTTT
V gene: TRBV6-4; J gene: TRBJ1-5; clone size: once; D gene: TRBD1; CDR3 protein: CAGEQGKRQPQHF; CDR3 DNA: TGTGCCGGGGAACAGGGGAAACGACAGCCCCAGCATTTT
V gene: TRBV30; J gene: TRBJ1-4; clone size: .; D gene: .; CDR3 protein: CAWSVQGEKLFF; CDR3 DNA: TGTGCCTGGAGTGTACAGGGTGAAAAACTGTTTTTT
V gene: TRBV6-5; J gene: TRBJ1-2; clone size: .; D gene: .; CDR3 protein: CASSYSFGYYGYTF; CDR3 DNA: TGTGCCAGCAGTTACTCATTCGGTTACTATGGCTACACCTTC
V gene: TRBV5-8; J gene: TRBJ1-1; clone size: .; D gene: .; CDR3 protein: CASSRSWGGAGSVGAFF; CDR3 DNA: TGTGCCAGCAGTAGAAGCTGGGGGGGCGCTGGGTCAGTAGGAGCTTTCTTT
V gene: TRBV6-5; J gene: TRBJ1-1; clone size: few; D gene: .; CDR3 protein: CASSFLGTQGTEAFF; CDR3 DNA: TGTGCCAGCAGTTTCTTGGGGACTCAGGGCACTGAAGCTTTCTTT
V gene: TRBV5-1; J gene: TRBJ1-1; clone size: .; D gene: TRBD1; CDR3 protein: CASSSTGMLMNTEAFF; CDR3 DNA: TGCGCCAGCAGCTCGACAGGGATGTTGATGAACACTGAAGCTTTCTTT
V gene: TRBV11-2; J gene: TRBJ1-6; clone size: .; D gene: .; CDR3 protein: CASSSTTGSNSPLHF; CDR3 DNA: TGTGCCAGCAGCTCGACCACAGGGTCTAATTCACCCCTCCACTTT
V gene: TRBV5-4; J gene: TRBJ1-2; clone size: .; D gene: .; CDR3 protein: CASSLDPGTPYGYTF; CDR3 DNA: TGTGCCAGCAGCTTGGACCCCGGGACTCCCTATGGCTACACCTTC
V gene: TRBV11-2; J gene: TRBJ2-6; clone size: .; D gene: .; CDR3 protein: CASSLNTGPGANVLTF; CDR3 DNA: TGTGCCAGCAGCCTCAATACAGGGCCCGGGGCCAACGTCCTGACTTTC
V gene: TRBV5-8; J gene: TRBJ2-3; clone size: .; D gene: TRBD2; CDR3 protein: CASSPLAATDTQYF; CDR3 DNA: TGTGCCAGCAGCCCACTAGCGGCCACAGATACGCAGTATTTT
V gene: TRBV5-1; J gene: TRBJ1-3; clone size: .; D gene: .; CDR3 protein: CASSLAQGTGNTIYF; CDR3 DNA: TGCGCCAGCAGCTTGGCACAGGGAACTGGAAACACCATATATTTT
V gene: TRBV19; J gene: TRBJ2-2; clone size: few; D gene: .; CDR3 protein: CASSIGRRELFF; CDR3 DNA: TGTGCCAGTAGTATAGGTCGTCGGGAGCTGTTTTTT
V gene: TRBV7-3; J gene: TRBJ2-3; clone size: .; D gene: .; CDR3 protein: CASSRGGFSTDTQYF; CDR3 DNA: TGTGCCAGCAGCCGTGGCGGGTTTAGCACAGATACGCAGTATTTT
V gene: TRBV18; J gene: TRBJ2-2; clone size: .; D gene: TRBD1; CDR3 protein: CASSPRTGETGELFF; CDR3 DNA: TGTGCCAGCTCACCCCGGACAGGGGAAACCGGGGAGCTGTTTTTT
V gene: TRBV10-3; J gene: TRBJ2-3; clone size: .; D gene: .; CDR3 protein: CAISESQALGDTQYF; CDR3 DNA: TGTGCCATCAGTGAAAGTCAGGCTTTGGGAGATACGCAGTATTTT
V gene: TRBV7-6; J gene: TRBJ2-5; clone size: .; D gene: TRBD2; CDR3 protein: CASSLVPLASGGIQETQYF; CDR3 DNA: TGTGCCAGCAGCTTAGTCCCACTGGCTAGCGGGGGGATCCAAGAGACCCAGTACTTC
V gene: TRBV7-6; J gene: TRBJ2-3; clone size: .; D gene: .; CDR3 protein: CASSVNSPDTQYF; CDR3 DNA: TGTGCCAGCAGCGTTAACAGTCCAGATACGCAGTATTTT
V gene: TRBV7-8; J gene: TRBJ1-4; clone size: .; D gene: .; CDR3 protein: CASSPFRGSGEKLFF; CDR3 DNA: TGTGCCAGCAGCCCGTTCAGGGGTTCCGGTGAAAAACTGTTTTTT
V gene: TRBV2; J gene: TRBJ1-1; clone size: .; D gene: .; CDR3 protein: CASSPGRANTEAFF; CDR3 DNA: TGTGCCAGCAGTCCGGGTCGAGCTAACACTGAAGCTTTCTTT